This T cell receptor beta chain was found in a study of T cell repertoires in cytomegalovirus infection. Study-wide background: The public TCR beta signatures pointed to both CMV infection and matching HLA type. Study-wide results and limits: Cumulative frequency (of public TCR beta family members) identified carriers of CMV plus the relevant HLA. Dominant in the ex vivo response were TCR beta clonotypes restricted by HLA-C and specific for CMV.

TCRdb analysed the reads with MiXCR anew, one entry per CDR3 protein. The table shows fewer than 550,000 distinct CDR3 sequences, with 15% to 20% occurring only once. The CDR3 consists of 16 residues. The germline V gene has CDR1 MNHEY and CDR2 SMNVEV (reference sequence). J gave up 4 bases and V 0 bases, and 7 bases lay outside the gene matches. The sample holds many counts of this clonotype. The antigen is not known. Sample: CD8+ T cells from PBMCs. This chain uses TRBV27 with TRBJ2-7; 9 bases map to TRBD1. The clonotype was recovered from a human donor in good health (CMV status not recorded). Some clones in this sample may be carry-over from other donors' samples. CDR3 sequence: CASSLSGTGLSYEQYF. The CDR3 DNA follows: TGTGCCAGCAGTTTATCAGGGACAGGGTTGTCATACGAGCAGTACTTC.